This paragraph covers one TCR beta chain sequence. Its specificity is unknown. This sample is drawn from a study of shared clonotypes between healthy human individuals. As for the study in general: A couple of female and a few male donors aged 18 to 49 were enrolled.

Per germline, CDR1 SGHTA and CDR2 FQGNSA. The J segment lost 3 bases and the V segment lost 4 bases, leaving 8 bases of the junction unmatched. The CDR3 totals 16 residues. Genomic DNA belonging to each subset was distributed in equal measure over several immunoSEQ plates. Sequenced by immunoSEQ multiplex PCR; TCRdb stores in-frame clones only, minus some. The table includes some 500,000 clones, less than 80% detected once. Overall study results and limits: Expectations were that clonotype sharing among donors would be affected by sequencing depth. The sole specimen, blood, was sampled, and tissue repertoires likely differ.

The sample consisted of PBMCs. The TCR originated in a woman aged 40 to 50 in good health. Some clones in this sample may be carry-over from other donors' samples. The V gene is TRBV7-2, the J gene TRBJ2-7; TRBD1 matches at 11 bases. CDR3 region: CASSSTSGQGVYEQYF. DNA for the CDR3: TGTGCCAGCAGCTCGACCTCGGGACAGGGGGTCTACGAGCAGTACTTC.